These 25 T cell receptor beta chains were sequenced from one sample in a study of T cell responses to AZD1222 COVID-19 vaccine. The assay was immunoSEQ multiplex PCR, and TCRdb's table has in-frame clones only and misses some. This sample has about 140,000 clones, with roughly nine tenths found just once. The sample was peripheral blood, taken 28 days after the second AZD1222 dose. Receptors originate from an adult who received the AZD1222 COVID-19 vaccine.

This sequence joins TRBV20-1 and TRBJ2-3, with TRBD2 matching 12 bases. From germline, CDR1 is DFQATT and CDR2 SNEGSKA (reference sequence). Trimming removed 3 bases from V and 1 base from J; junction bases left unmatched: 8. CDR3 length: 17 residues. CDR3 protein: CSASGHASGRGTDTQYF. Here the CDR3 DNA reads TGCAGTGCTAGTGGTCATGCTAGCGGGAGGGGCACAGATACGCAGTATTTT.

The chain uses TRBV3-1 (or the pseudogene TRBV3-2) and TRBJ2-5, with D perhaps TRBD2 (7 bases). Deletions cut 2 bases from V and 4 bases from J, with 17 bases between. The CDR3 length is 16 residues. Germline V gives CDR1 LGHDT, CDR2 YNNKEL (reference sequence). The CDR3 is CASSQLRGASGETQYF. CDR3 sequence (DNA): TGTGCCAGCAGCCAACTCCGGGGGGCTAGCGGAGAGACCCAGTACTTC.

J is TRBJ1-4 and V is TRBV7-9, with 7 bases identical to TRBD1. The germline V gene has CDR1 SEHNR and CDR2 FQNEAQ (reference sequence). CDR3 size: 19 residues. The J segment lost 4 bases and the V segment lost 5 bases, leaving 19 bases of the junction unmatched. CDR3: CASSPQLGRAGGYNEKLFF. Here the CDR3 DNA reads TGTGCCAGCAGCCCCCAACTCGGCAGGGCAGGGGGTTATAATGAAAAACTGTTTTTT.

The J gene is TRBJ2-5, the V gene TRBV7-8, with D uncertain. The germline V and J ends were trimmed by 5 bases and 1 base, with 11 bases remaining between them. Germline V gene lookup returns CDR1 SGHVS and CDR2 FQNEAQ. This CDR3 is built from 14 residues. The CDR3 region is CASSPRRTQETQYF. The CDR3 coding sequence is TGTGCCAGCAGCCCCCGTCGGACCCAAGAGACCCAGTACTTC.

This sequence joins TRBV4-1 and TRBJ1-1, with a tentative D call TRBD1 (5 bases). The CDR3 length is 15 residues. CDR1 and CDR2 (germline): MGHRA, YSYEKL. The ends were cut back, 6 bases at V and 7 bases at J, with 21 bases in the middle. The CDR3 region is CASRIIERDGGEAFF. CDR3 sequence (DNA): TGCGCCAGCAGGATCATAGAAAGGGACGGGGGTGAAGCTTTCTTT.

V and J are TRBV7-9 and TRBJ2-7, with D uncertain. Germline-derived CDR1 and CDR2 are SEHNR and FQNEAQ (reference sequence). Deletions cut 1 base from V and 4 bases from J, with 8 bases between. This CDR3 spans 13 amino acids. Here the CDR3 DNA reads TGTGCCAGCAGCTTAGGGGCGGAGTACGAGCAGTACTTC. The encoded protein is CASSLGAEYEQYF.

V gene TRBV2 combines with J gene TRBJ2-7; 9 nucleotides align to TRBD1. From germline, CDR1 is SNHLY and CDR2 FYNNEI. V was pared by 5 bases and J by 5 bases, with 10 bases of the junction left unmatched. This CDR3 has 15 residues. The chain's CDR3 is CASSIRWDRVNEQYF. CDR3 nucleotides: TGTGCCAGCAGTATTCGATGGGACAGGGTCAACGAGCAGTACTTC. Together with reference TRBV2 and TRBJ2-7, the CDR3 gives the full variable domain: EPEVTQTPSHQVTQMGQEVILRCVPISNHLYFYWYRQILGQKVEFLVSFYNNEISEKSEIFDDQFSVERPDGSNFTLKIRSTKLEDSAMYFCASSIRWDRVNEQYFGPGTRLTVT.

This clone showed up just once. The chain has TRBV4-2 and TRBJ2-5, with TRBD2 matching 15 bases. V lost 2 bases and J lost 5; bases outside the gene matches: 3. The CDR3 extends over 16 amino acids. Germline loops: CDR1 LGHNA, CDR2 YNFKEQ. CDR3 nucleotide sequence: TGTGCCAGCAGCCAAACGGGACTAGCGGGAGGTGAGACCCAGTACTTC. It encodes CASSQTGLAGGETQYF.

This sequence joins TRBV24-1 and TRBJ2-3; D is tentatively TRBD1 or TRBD2 (9 bases each). Germline CDR1 is KGHDR and CDR2 is SFDVKD. V lost 4 bases and J 5 bases, leaving 21 bases between the germline ends. The CDR3 runs 17 residues. This CDR3 is CATSDTGQGLAGDTQYF. The CDR3 bases are TGTGCCACCAGTGACACGGGACAGGGACTAGCCGGAGATACGCAGTATTTT.

The genes are TRBV5-1 and TRBJ2-1; TRBD1 matches 7 bases. This CDR3 region has 14 residues. J lost 8 bases, V lost 0 bases, and 5 bases had no gene match. The germline V gene encodes CDR1 SGHRS and CDR2 YFSETQ. In nucleotides, the CDR3 is TGCGCCAGCAGCTTGGGACAGGGAAGGGATGAGCAGTTCTTC. It is translated as CASSLGQGRDEQFF.

The rearrangement uses TRBV7-9 and TRBJ1-3; no firm D call. The CDR3 has 13 amino acids. Germline V gene lookup returns CDR1 SEHNR and CDR2 FQNEAQ (reference sequence). Trimming pared 5 bases from V and 4 bases from J, leaving 9 bases between. CDR3 sequence reads: CASSASSGNTIYF. The CDR3, as DNA: TGTGCCAGCAGCGCCAGCTCGGGAAACACCATATATTTT.

The rearrangement joins TRBV15 to TRBJ2-2, with 8 bases matching TRBD1. CDR1 and CDR2 (germline): LNHNV, YYDKDF (reference sequence). J was trimmed by 5 bases and V by 1 base; bases with no gene match: 15. The CDR3 runs 19 residues. CDR3 amino acids: CATSRVWGPGQVLTGELFF. Written as DNA, the CDR3 is TGTGCCACCAGCAGAGTTTGGGGTCCGGGACAGGTACTGACCGGGGAGCTGTTTTTT.

This chain joins TRBV14 and TRBJ2-5; 8 bases line up with TRBD1. The germline CDR1 and CDR2 sequences are SGHDN and FVKESK. V was pared by 4 bases and J by 2 bases, with 9 bases of the junction left unmatched. The CDR3 loop spans 16 amino acids. CDR3 region: CASSRPGTGEQETQYF. CDR3 nucleotide sequence: TGTGCCAGCAGCCGTCCCGGGACAGGCGAACAAGAGACCCAGTACTTC.

CDR3: CSVEVAGAQYF. The CDR3 DNA follows: TGCAGCGTTGAGGTCGCGGGAGCGCAGTACTTC. The chain has TRBV29-1 and TRBJ2-7, with TRBD2 matching over 7 bases. Germline assignment: CDR1 SQVTM and CDR2 ANQGSEA. V gave up 3 bases and J gave up 9 bases; unmatched junction bases: 5. The CDR3 spans 11 residues.

The gene calls are TRBV5-1 and TRBJ2-1, with 8 positions matching TRBD1. CDR3 length equals 15 residues. V lost 4 bases to trimming and J lost 0 bases; unmatched junction nucleotides: 3. Germline V gene sequence: CDR1 SGHRS, CDR2 YFSETQ. CDR3 sequence reads: CASSRGTGSYNEQFF. In nucleotides, the CDR3 is TGCGCCAGCAGCAGAGGGACAGGCTCCTACAATGAGCAGTTCTTC.

A single count supports this clone. This rearrangement joins TRBV5-1 to TRBJ1-6; D call uncertain. This CDR3 comprises 14 residues. V was cut by 0 bases and J by 1 base, with 2 bases left in between. Looked up from germline, CDR1 is SGHRS and CDR2 is YFSETQ. The CDR3 DNA is TGCGCCAGCAGCTTGGAATCCTATAATTCACCCCTCCACTTT. It specifies CASSLESYNSPLHF.

This clone was picked up one time. CDR3 loop: CASSPLGTANNEKLFF. The CDR3 nucleotides read TGTGCCAGCTCACCACTCGGGACAGCCAATAATGAAAAACTGTTTTTT. The chain is built from TRBV18 and TRBJ1-4; 7 positions match TRBD1. The ends lost 1 base at V and 4 bases at J; junction bases unmatched: 6. CDR1 and CDR2 from the germline V gene are KGHSH and LQKENI. CDR3 length equals 16 residues.

CDR3 in DNA: TGTGCCAGCACCAAATCAGGGGCCGGAGATGAAAAACTGTTTTTT. It is translated as CASTKSGAGDEKLFF. The chain links TRBV6-5 to TRBJ1-4; TRBD1 might be the D (6 bases). V gave up 7 bases and J gave up 6 bases, with 18 bases separating them. CDR3 length: 15 residues. Germline V CDR1 and CDR2: MNHEY, SVGAGI.

The rearrangement uses TRBV6-5 and TRBJ2-7; TRBD2 matches 7 bases. CDR1 and CDR2 (germline): MNHEY, SVGAGI. Trimming cost V 5 bases and J 2 bases; bases outside gene matches: 6. The CDR3 is made up of 14 amino acids. The CDR3 sequence: CASSMGGGTYEQYF. CDR3 coding DNA: TGTGCCAGCAGTATGGGGGGAGGGACCTACGAGCAGTACTTC.

V and J are TRBV9 and TRBJ2-3; D is possibly TRBD2 (6 bases). CDR3 length: 14 residues. Trimming pared 1 base from V and 10 bases from J, leaving 16 bases between. Germline V gene sequence: CDR1 SGDLS, CDR2 YYNGEE. CDR3 DNA: TGTGCCAGCAGCGTAACTAGCTGGGGGGAGCCGCAGTATTTT. Protein sequence: CASSVTSWGEPQYF.

This rearrangement joins TRBV5-1 to TRBJ1-4, with D maybe TRBD1 (5 bases). The CDR3 has 15 amino acids. CDR1 is SGHRS, CDR2 YFSETQ, per germline. V lost 2 bases, J lost 5 bases, and 13 bases lay in between. The CDR3 DNA follows: TGCGCCAGCAGCTTAAGGGACGGGCTAAATGAAAAACTGTTTTTT. Protein: CASSLRDGLNEKLFF.

The CDR3 sequence is CASSVATGPGTTDRAVYGYTF. CDR3 bases: TGTGCCAGCAGCGTAGCTACGGGGCCGGGCACCACAGACAGGGCGGTCTATGGCTACACCTTC. The V and J genes are TRBV9 and TRBJ1-2; 7 nucleotides align to TRBD1. The CDR3 is made up of 21 amino acids. V shed 0 bases, J shed 4 bases, and the junction held 24 bases outside the gene matches. Germline V gene data show CDR1 as SGDLS and CDR2 as YYNGEE.

V is TRBV29-1 and J is TRBJ1-1; D gene unclear. Germline CDR1 is SQVTM and CDR2 is ANQGSEA. This CDR3 is built from 13 residues. The V gene lost 7 bases and the J gene lost 4 bases, with 16 bases spanning the gap. The CDR3 reads CSGSRPLGTEAFF. The CDR3 region has the DNA TGCAGCGGTTCTAGACCTCTGGGCACTGAAGCTTTCTTT.

The gene calls are TRBV12-5 and TRBJ2-3, with D tentatively TRBD1 (6 bases). Germline V gives CDR1 LGHNT, CDR2 FRNRAP. The CDR3 is 15 amino acids. The germline V and J ends were trimmed by 4 bases and 1 base, with 12 bases remaining between them. Written as DNA, the CDR3 is TGTGCTAGTGGTTGGGCAGGGGCGCGCACAGATACGCAGTATTTT. Its translation: CASGWAGARTDTQYF.

This clone was found once. V is TRBV2 and J is TRBJ1-2; D uncertain. This CDR3 spans 14 amino acids. Germline-derived CDR1 and CDR2 are SNHLY and FYNNEI. With 1 base removed from V and 4 bases from J, the gap between germline ends came to 10 bases. CDR3 protein: CASSEGDGPYGYTF. Written as DNA, the CDR3 is TGTGCCAGCAGTGAAGGAGACGGTCCCTATGGCTACACCTTC. Using reference TRBV2 and TRBJ1-2 for the parts outside the CDR3, the full variable domain is EPEVTQTPSHQVTQMGQEVILRCVPISNHLYFYWYRQILGQKVEFLVSFYNNEISEKSEIFDDQFSVERPDGSNFTLKIRSTKLEDSAMYFCASSEGDGPYGYTFGSGTRLTVV.